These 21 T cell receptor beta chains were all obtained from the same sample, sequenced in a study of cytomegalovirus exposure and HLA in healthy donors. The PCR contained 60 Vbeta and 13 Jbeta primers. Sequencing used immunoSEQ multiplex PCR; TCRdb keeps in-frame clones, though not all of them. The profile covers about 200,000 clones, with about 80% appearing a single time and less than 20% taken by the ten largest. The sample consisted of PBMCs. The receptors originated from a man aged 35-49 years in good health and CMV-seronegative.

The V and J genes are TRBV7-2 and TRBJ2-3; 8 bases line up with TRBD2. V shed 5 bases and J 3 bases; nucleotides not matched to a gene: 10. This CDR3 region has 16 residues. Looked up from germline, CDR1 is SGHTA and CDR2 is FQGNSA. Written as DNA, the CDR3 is TGTGCCAGCAGCACCCTAGTGGCTAGCGGGACAGATACGCAGTATTTT. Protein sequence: CASSTLVASGTDTQYF.

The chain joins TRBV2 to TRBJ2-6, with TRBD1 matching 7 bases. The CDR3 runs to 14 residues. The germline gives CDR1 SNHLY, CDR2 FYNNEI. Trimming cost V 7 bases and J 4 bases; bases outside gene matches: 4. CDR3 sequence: CASISDRGANVLTF. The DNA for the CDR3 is TGTGCCAGCATTTCGGACAGGGGGGCCAACGTCCTGACTTTC.

The CDR3 DNA reads as TGTGCCAGCAGCCTTCCCGGACAGAACACTGAAGCTTTCTTT. Protein product: CASSLPGQNTEAFF. The chain uses TRBV5-6 and TRBJ1-1; D may be TRBD1 (5 bases). This CDR3 is built from 14 residues. V dropped 4 bases and J dropped 1 base, with 11 bases sitting between them. Looked up from germline, CDR1 is SGHDT and CDR2 is YYEEEE.

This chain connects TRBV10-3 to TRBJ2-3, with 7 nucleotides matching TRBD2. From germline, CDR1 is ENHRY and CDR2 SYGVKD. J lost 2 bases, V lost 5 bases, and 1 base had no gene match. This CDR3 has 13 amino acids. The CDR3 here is CAISLAVTDTQYF. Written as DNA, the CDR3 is TGTGCCATCAGTCTAGCGGTCACAGATACGCAGTATTTT.

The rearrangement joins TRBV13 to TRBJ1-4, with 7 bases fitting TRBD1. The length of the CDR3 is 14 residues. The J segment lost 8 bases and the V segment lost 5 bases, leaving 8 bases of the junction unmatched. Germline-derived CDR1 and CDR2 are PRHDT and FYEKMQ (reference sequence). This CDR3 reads CASSQTGLDEKLFF. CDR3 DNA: TGTGCCAGCAGCCAGACAGGGTTAGACGAAAAACTGTTTTTT.

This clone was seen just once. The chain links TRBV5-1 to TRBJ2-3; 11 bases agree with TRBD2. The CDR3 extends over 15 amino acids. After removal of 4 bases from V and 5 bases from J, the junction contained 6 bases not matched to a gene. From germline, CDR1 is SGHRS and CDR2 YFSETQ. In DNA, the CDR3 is TGCGCCAGCAGCCTATCCGGGACTAGCGGAGATACGCAGTATTTT. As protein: CASSLSGTSGDTQYF.

CDR3 DNA: TGCGCCAGCAGCCAAGCGGGGACTCCGAGAGGCTACACCTTC. Protein sequence: CASSQAGTPRGYTF. V usage is TRBV4-1 and J usage is TRBJ1-2; D possibly corresponds to TRBD1 (5 bases). The CDR3 is 14 amino acids. V was pared by 1 base and J by 8 bases, with 14 bases between. Germline V lookup: CDR1 MGHRA, CDR2 YSYEKL.

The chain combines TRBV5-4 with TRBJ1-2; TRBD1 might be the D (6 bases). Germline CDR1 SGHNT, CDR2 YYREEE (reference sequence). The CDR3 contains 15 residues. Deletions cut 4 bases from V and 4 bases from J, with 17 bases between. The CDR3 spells CASSPSGGAGYGYTF. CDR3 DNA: TGTGCCAGCAGCCCCTCGGGGGGCGCGGGCTATGGCTACACCTTC.

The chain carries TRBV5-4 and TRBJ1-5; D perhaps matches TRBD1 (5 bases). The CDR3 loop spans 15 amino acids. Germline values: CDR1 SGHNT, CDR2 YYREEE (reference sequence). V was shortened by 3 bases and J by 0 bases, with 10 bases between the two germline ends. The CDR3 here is CASSSQGTSNQPQHF. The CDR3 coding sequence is TGTGCCAGCAGCTCCCAGGGTACTAGCAATCAGCCCCAGCATTTT.

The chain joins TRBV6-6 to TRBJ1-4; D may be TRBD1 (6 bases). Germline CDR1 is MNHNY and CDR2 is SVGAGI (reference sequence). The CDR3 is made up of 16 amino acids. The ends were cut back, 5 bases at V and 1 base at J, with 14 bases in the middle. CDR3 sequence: CASSPGTQLTNEKLFF. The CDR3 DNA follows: TGTGCCAGCAGTCCCGGGACACAACTAACTAATGAAAAACTGTTTTTT.

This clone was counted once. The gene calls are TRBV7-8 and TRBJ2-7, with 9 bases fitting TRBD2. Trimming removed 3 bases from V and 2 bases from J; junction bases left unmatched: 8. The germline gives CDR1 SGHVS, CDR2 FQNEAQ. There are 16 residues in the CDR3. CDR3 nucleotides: TGTGCCAGCAGCTTGAGCGGGAGGAACCTAGCCTACGAGCAGTACTTC. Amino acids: CASSLSGRNLAYEQYF. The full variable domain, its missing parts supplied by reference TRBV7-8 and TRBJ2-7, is GAGVSQSPRYKVAKRGQDVALRCDPISGHVSLFWYQQALGQGPEFLTYFQNEAQLDKSGLPSDRFFAERPEGSVSTLKIQRTQQEDSAVYLCASSLSGRNLAYEQYFGPGTRLTVT.

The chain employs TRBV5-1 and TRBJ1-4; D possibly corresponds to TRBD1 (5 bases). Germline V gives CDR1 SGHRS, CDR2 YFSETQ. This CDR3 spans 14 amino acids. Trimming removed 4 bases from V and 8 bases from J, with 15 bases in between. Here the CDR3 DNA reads TGCGCCAGCAGCGTCCAGGGATCGTACGAAAAACTGTTTTTT. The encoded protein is CASSVQGSYEKLFF. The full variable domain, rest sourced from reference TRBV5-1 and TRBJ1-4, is KAGVTQTPRYLIKTRGQQVTLSCSPISGHRSVSWYQQTPGQGLQFLFEYFSETQRNKGNFPGRFSGRQFSNSRSEMNVSTLELGDSALYLCASSVQGSYEKLFFGSGTQLSVL.

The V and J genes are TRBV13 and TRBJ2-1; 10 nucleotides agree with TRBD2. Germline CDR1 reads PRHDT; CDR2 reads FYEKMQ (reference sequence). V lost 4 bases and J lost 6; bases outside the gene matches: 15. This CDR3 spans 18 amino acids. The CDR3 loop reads CASSSLTLDLAGANEQFF. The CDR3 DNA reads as TGTGCCAGCAGCTCCCTTACCCTTGACCTAGCGGGAGCCAATGAGCAGTTCTTC.

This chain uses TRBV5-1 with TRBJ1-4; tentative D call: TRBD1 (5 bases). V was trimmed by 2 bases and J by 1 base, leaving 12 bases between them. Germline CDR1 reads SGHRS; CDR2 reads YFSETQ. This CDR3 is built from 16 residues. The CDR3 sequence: CASSLTQGGTNEKLFF. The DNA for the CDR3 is TGCGCCAGCAGCTTAACCCAGGGCGGAACTAATGAAAAACTGTTTTTT.

As DNA, the CDR3 is TGTGCCAGCAGCTTTGATGGAGGTGGTGCTTTCTTT. Translating it yields CASSFDGGGAFF. J is TRBJ1-1 and V is TRBV7-9, with D uncertain. CDR3 size: 12 residues. Trimming cost V 3 bases and J 11 bases, with 13 bases left between them. Germline V gives CDR1 SEHNR, CDR2 FQNEAQ (reference sequence). Based on the CDR3 plus reference TRBV7-9 and TRBJ1-1, the full variable domain is DTGVSQNPRHKITKRGQNVTFRCDPISEHNRLYWYRQTLGQGPEFLTYFQNEAQLEKSRLLSDRFSAERPKGSFSTLEIQRTEQGDSAMYLCASSFDGGGAFFGQGTRLTVV.

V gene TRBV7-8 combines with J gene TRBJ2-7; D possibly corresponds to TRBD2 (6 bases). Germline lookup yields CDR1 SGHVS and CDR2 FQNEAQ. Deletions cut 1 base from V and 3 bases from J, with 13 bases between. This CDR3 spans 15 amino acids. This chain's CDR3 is CASSLGTIFSYEQYF. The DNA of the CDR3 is TGTGCCAGCAGCTTAGGGACTATTTTCAGCTACGAGCAGTACTTC.

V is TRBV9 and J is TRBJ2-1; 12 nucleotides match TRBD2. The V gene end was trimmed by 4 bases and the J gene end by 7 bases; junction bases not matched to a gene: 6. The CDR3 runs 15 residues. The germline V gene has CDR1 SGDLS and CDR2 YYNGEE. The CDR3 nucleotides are TGTGCCAGCAGCTCTAGCGGGGGGGCCGGAAATGAGCAGTTCTTC. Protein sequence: CASSSSGGAGNEQFF. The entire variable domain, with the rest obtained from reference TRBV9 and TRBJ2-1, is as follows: DSGVTQTPKHLITATGQRVTLRCSPRSGDLSVYWYQQSLDQGLQFLIQYYNGEERAKGNILERFSAQQFPDLHSELNLSSLELGDSALYFCASSSSGGAGNEQFFGPGTRLTVL.

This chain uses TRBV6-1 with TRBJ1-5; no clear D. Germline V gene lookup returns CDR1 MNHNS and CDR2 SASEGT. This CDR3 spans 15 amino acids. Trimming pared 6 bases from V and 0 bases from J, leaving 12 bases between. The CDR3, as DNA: TGTGCCAGCAGCCCGGCGGGGTTTAGCAATCAGCCCCAGCATTTT. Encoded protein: CASSPAGFSNQPQHF.

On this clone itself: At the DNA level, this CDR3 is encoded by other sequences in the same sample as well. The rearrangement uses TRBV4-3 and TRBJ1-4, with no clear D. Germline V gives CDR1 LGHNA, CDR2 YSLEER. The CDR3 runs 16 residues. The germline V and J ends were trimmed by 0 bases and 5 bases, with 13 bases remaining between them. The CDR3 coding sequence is TGCGCCAGCAGCCAAGATCGCGGCAGGAGGAATGAAAAACTGTTTTTT. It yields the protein CASSQDRGRRNEKLFF.

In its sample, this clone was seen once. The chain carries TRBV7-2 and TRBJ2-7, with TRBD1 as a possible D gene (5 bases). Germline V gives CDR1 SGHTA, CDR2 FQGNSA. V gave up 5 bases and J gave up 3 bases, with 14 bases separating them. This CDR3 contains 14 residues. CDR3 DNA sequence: TGTGCCAGCAGCCTAAGAAGACAGTTCTACGAGCAGTACTTC. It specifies CASSLRRQFYEQYF. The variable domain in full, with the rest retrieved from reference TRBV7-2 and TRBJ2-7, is GAGVSQSPSNKVTEKGKDVELRCDPISGHTALYWYRQSLGQGLEFLIYFQGNSAPDKSGLPSDRFSAERTGGSVSTLTIQRTQQEDSAVYLCASSLRRQFYEQYFGPGTRLTVT.

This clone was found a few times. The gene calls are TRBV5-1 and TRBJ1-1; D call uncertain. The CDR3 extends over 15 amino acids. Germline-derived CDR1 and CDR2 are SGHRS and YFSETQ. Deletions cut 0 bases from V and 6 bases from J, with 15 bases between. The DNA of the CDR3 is TGCGCCAGCAGCTTGGCCCCGGGAGAGATTGCTGAAGCTTTCTTT. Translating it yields CASSLAPGEIAEAFF.